Following are 27 T cell receptor beta chains from one sample sequenced in a study of T cell repertoires in cytomegalovirus infection. TCRdb redid the calling of the reads with MiXCR, one entry per CDR3 protein. Altogether 650,000 to 900,000 distinct CDR3 sequences are present, around 29% being singletons, with the ten largest covering about an eighth. Their recognized antigens are unknown. This specimen was cultured CD8+ T cells from PBMCs, taken from culture after CMV antigen stimulation. These receptor sequences come from a human donor in good health (CMV status not recorded). Some clones in this sample may be carry-over from other donors' samples.

This clonotype was observed many times. The chain carries TRBV4-1 and TRBJ2-1, with TRBD2 matching over 11 bases. The germline V gene has CDR1 MGHRA and CDR2 YSYEKL. V shed 0 bases, J shed 8 bases, and the junction held 6 bases outside the gene matches. This CDR3 region has 16 residues. CDR3 DNA: TGCGCCAGCAGCCAAGAACTAGCGGGGGATGCCTATGAGCAGTTCTTC. It yields the protein CASSQELAGDAYEQFF.

The sample holds many counts of this clonotype. The V gene is TRBV7-9, the J gene TRBJ1-2; TRBD1 matches 7 bases. The CDR3 consists of 14 residues. CDR1 is SEHNR, CDR2 FQNEAQ, per germline (reference sequence). The V gene end was trimmed by 5 bases and the J gene end by 4 bases; junction bases not matched to a gene: 7. The CDR3: CASSAGQSLYGYTF. CDR3 bases: TGTGCCAGCAGCGCGGGACAGTCGCTCTATGGCTACACCTTC. The full variable domain, rest sourced from reference TRBV7-9 and TRBJ1-2, is DTGVSQNPRHKITKRGQNVTFRCDPISEHNRLYWYRQTLGQGPEFLTYFQNEAQLEKSRLLSDRFSAERPKGSFSTLEIQRTEQGDSAMYLCASSAGQSLYGYTFGSGTRLTVV.

The gene calls are TRBV2 and TRBJ1-5; possibly TRBD1 for D (6 bases). There are 16 residues in the CDR3. V dropped 3 bases and J dropped 1 base, with 13 bases sitting between them. Germline V CDR1 and CDR2: SNHLY, FYNNEI. This CDR3 reads CASSDWNRASNQPQHF. For the CDR3, the DNA is TGTGCCAGCAGTGATTGGAACAGGGCGAGCAATCAGCCCCAGCATTTT.

The chain combines TRBV9 with TRBJ1-1; tentative D call: TRBD1 (6 bases). Germline CDR1 reads SGDLS; CDR2 reads YYNGEE. V was cut by 0 bases and J by 3 bases, with 9 bases left in between. The CDR3 runs to 14 residues. The CDR3 spells CASSVGTVDTEAFF. For the CDR3, the DNA is TGTGCCAGCAGCGTAGGGACAGTGGACACTGAAGCTTTCTTT.

This clonotype was found many times. The gene calls are TRBV3-1 and TRBJ1-6; TRBD1 might be the D (5 bases). This CDR3 contains 13 residues. The V gene lost 6 bases and the J gene lost 5 bases, with 8 bases spanning the gap. Germline loops: CDR1 LGHDT, CDR2 YNNKEL (reference sequence). CDR3 sequence: CASRGTDNSPLHF. In DNA, the CDR3 is TGTGCCAGCAGAGGGACGGATAATTCACCCCTCCACTTT.

This clonotype was picked up a small number of times. The chain combines TRBV7-2 with TRBJ1-2; D call uncertain. Per the germline V gene, CDR1 is SGHTA and CDR2 is FQGNSA. The CDR3 spans 12 residues. V was shortened by 7 bases and J by 6 bases, with 12 bases between the two germline ends. CDR3 DNA sequence: TGTGCCAGCACCCAATCCGGGAATGGCTACACCTTC. Translating gives CASTQSGNGYTF.

There are a few counts of this clonotype. V usage is TRBV6-2 or TRBV6-3 and J usage is TRBJ1-5; 9 positions match TRBD1. J lost 7 bases, V lost 6 bases, and 10 bases had no gene match. Germline values: CDR1 MNHEY, CDR2 SVGEGT. There are 15 residues in the CDR3. For the CDR3, the DNA is TGTGCCAGCAGCCCAACAGGGGGCGATTTCCAGCCCCAGCATTTT. This codes for CASSPTGGDFQPQHF.

The chain uses TRBV4-2 and TRBJ2-3; 7 bases match TRBD2. The length of the CDR3 is 16 residues. V was pared by 0 bases and J by 1 base, with 4 bases of the junction left unmatched. Germline CDR1 LGHNA, CDR2 YNFKEQ. The CDR3 region has the DNA TGTGCCAGCAGCCAAGATAGGAGCGGGGGCACAGATACGCAGTATTTT. Translation: CASSQDRSGGTDTQYF.

This clonotype was seen more than once but under ten times. This chain joins TRBV15 and TRBJ2-5; tentative D call: TRBD1 (7 bases). CDR3 size: 15 residues. With 1 base removed from V and 2 bases from J, the gap between germline ends came to 11 bases. In germline, CDR1 is LNHNV, CDR2 YYDKDF (reference sequence). CDR3 region: CATSRGAGGQETQYF. As DNA, the CDR3 is TGTGCCACCAGCAGAGGGGCAGGGGGGCAAGAGACCCAGTACTTC.

Points on this clonotype: Being one base from a much bigger clone, this may be a read error. V gene TRBV6-1 combines with J gene TRBJ2-2, with D maybe TRBD1 (5 bases). Per germline, CDR1 MNHNS and CDR2 SASEGT. V was pared by 1 base and J by 4 bases, with 19 bases between. This CDR3 has 18 residues. The CDR3 DNA sequence: TGTGCCAGCAGTGAAGATTATTGGGGCAAAACCTCCACCGGGGAGCTGTTTTTT. Amino acids: CASSEDYWGKTSTGELFF.

The rearrangement links TRBV24-1 to TRBJ2-1; maybe TRBD1 (6 bases). This CDR3 has 16 amino acids. V lost 4 bases, J lost 9 bases, and 21 bases lay in between. Germline lookup yields CDR1 KGHDR and CDR2 SFDVKD. The CDR3 bases are TGTGCCACCAGTGACTGGGACAACCCACGTAAAAGTGAGCAGTTCTTC. The encoded protein is CATSDWDNPRKSEQFF.

This clonotype was recorded a few times. The chain carries TRBV4-3 and TRBJ1-5; 10 bases map to TRBD1. This CDR3 is built from 14 residues. Germline CDR1 LGHNA, CDR2 YSLEER. V lost 4 bases to trimming and J lost 5 bases; unmatched junction nucleotides: 2. CDR3 protein: CASSRTGGHQPQHF. For the CDR3, the DNA is TGCGCCAGCAGCCGGACAGGGGGACATCAGCCCCAGCATTTT.

The gene calls are TRBV29-1 and TRBJ2-7; D is perhaps TRBD1 (6 bases). The CDR3 consists of 13 residues. Trimming removed 3 bases from V and 2 bases from J, with 11 bases in between. Germline-derived CDR1 and CDR2 are SQVTM and ANQGSEA. CDR3 protein: CSVEDSVPYEQYF. CDR3 nucleotide sequence: TGCAGCGTTGAGGACAGTGTCCCCTACGAGCAGTACTTC.

The rearrangement links TRBV6-2 or TRBV6-3 to TRBJ2-2, with TRBD2 matching 10 bases. Germline CDR1 and CDR2: MNHEY and SVGEGT. Trimming cost V 7 bases and J 7 bases; bases outside gene matches: 6. This CDR3 is built from 14 residues. CDR3 sequence: CASTPAGGLGELFF. In DNA, the CDR3 is TGTGCCAGCACCCCAGCGGGGGGGCTCGGGGAGCTGTTTTTT.

This clonotype occurred a few times. One base away lies a much larger clone, so this may be a sequencing read error. The chain links TRBV7-9 to TRBJ2-2; either TRBD1 or TRBD2 may supply D (5 bases each). The V gene lost 1 base and the J gene lost 4 bases, with 7 bases spanning the gap. Germline V gene data show CDR1 as SEHNR and CDR2 as FQNEAQ (reference sequence). The CDR3 covers 14 residues. CDR3 nucleotides: TGTGCCAGCAGCTTAGGGGGGACCACCGGGGAGCTGTTTTTT. Amino acid sequence: CASSLGGTTGELFF.

This clonotype has more than one count but fewer than ten. The CDR3 nucleotides read TGTGCCAGCAGGCAGGGGGCAGAAGGCTACACCTTC. This codes for CASRQGAEGYTF. The chain joins TRBV27 to TRBJ1-2; 8 bases agree with TRBD1. There are 12 residues in the CDR3. Per the germline V gene, CDR1 is MNHEY and CDR2 is SMNVEV (reference sequence). The ends lost 6 bases at V and 8 bases at J; junction bases unmatched: 5.

CDR3 sequence reads: CASSLRGGQFNTEAFF. In nucleotides, the CDR3 is TGTGCCAGCAGCCTCAGGGGGGGACAGTTTAACACTGAAGCTTTCTTT. This chain joins TRBV7-6 and TRBJ1-1; TRBD1 matches at 7 bases. CDR3 length: 16 amino acids. V lost 5 bases to trimming and J lost 2 bases; unmatched junction nucleotides: 11. Looked up from germline, CDR1 is SGHVS and CDR2 is FNYEAQ.

The table lists this clonotype with many counts. The chain joins TRBV7-8 to TRBJ2-3; TRBD2 agrees at 12 bases. CDR3 length equals 16 residues. Germline CDR1 is SGHVS and CDR2 is FQNEAQ. V trimming: 5 bases; J trimming: 1 base; junction bases outside the gene matches: 4. The CDR3 DNA reads TGTGCCAGCAGCCCCCGACTAGCGGGGGGCACAGATACGCAGTATTTT. Translated: CASSPRLAGGTDTQYF.

In its sample, this clonotype was seen a few times. This chain joins TRBV6-6 and TRBJ2-7, with 14 nucleotides matching TRBD2. CDR1 is MNHNY and CDR2 is SVGAGI in the germline V gene (reference sequence). The CDR3 spans 15 residues. The ends lost 5 bases at V and 5 bases at J; junction bases unmatched: 5. The CDR3 DNA sequence: TGTGCCAGCAGTACGACTAGCGGGGGGGTGGACGAGCAGTACGTC. Encoded protein: CASSTTSGGVDEQYV.

J is TRBJ2-1 and V is TRBV19; TRBD2 matches 7 bases. The CDR3 totals 15 residues. Germline CDR1 LNHDA, CDR2 SQIVND (reference sequence). The V gene end was trimmed by 3 bases and the J gene end by 0 bases; junction bases not matched to a gene: 2. DNA of the CDR3: TGTGCCAGTAGTATGCGGGGGAGCTCCTACAATGAGCAGTTCTTC. It is translated as CASSMRGSSYNEQFF.

The rearrangement links TRBV27 to TRBJ1-1, with 7 bases matching TRBD1. The CDR3 consists of 15 residues. Trimming cost V 4 bases and J 0 bases; bases outside gene matches: 5. The germline gives CDR1 MNHEY, CDR2 SMNVEV (reference sequence). CDR3 DNA: TGTGCCAGCAGTTATATGACAGGGCTGAACACTGAAGCTTTCTTT. Amino acids: CASSYMTGLNTEAFF.

This sequence joins TRBV27 and TRBJ2-1; TRBD2 matches at 9 bases. Germline V lookup: CDR1 MNHEY, CDR2 SMNVEV (reference sequence). Germline trimming cut 4 bases from V and 5 bases from J; bases unmatched to any gene: 9. The CDR3 sequence is 16 residues long. CDR3 residues: CASSWDSGGLHNEQFF. The CDR3 nucleotides are TGTGCCAGCAGTTGGGATAGCGGGGGCCTCCACAATGAGCAGTTCTTC.

The V call is TRBV6-1, the J call TRBJ2-2, with TRBD1 as a possible D gene (7 bases). The germline V gene encodes CDR1 MNHNS and CDR2 SASEGT. Trimming left V 6 bases short and J 4 bases short, with 21 bases between. This CDR3 region has 17 residues. CDR3 nucleotide sequence: TGTGCCAGCAGCAGAACCAGGGGGGCCTGGGGCACCGGGGAGCTGTTTTTT. It translates to CASSRTRGAWGTGELFF.

The gene calls are TRBV7-6 and TRBJ2-7; TRBD1 might be the D (6 bases). This CDR3 is built from 16 residues. The germline V gene has CDR1 SGHVS and CDR2 FNYEAQ. V was cut by 2 bases and J by 0 bases, with 14 bases left in between. The CDR3 loop is CASSLLPGATSYEQYF. CDR3 sequence (DNA): TGTGCCAGCAGCTTACTTCCAGGGGCCACCTCCTACGAGCAGTACTTC.

About this clonotype itself: This may be a read error, as it is one base from a much larger clone. The chain carries TRBV7-2 and TRBJ2-3; TRBD2 is a possible D gene (7 bases). Trimming removed 8 bases from V and 7 bases from J, with 25 bases in between. The germline CDR1 and CDR2 sequences are SGHTA and FQGNSA. The CDR3 spans 16 residues. For the CDR3, the DNA is TGTGCCAGCGGATCCTCCGGGACTAACGGGGGCCATACGCAGTATTTT. Residues: CASGSSGTNGGHTQYF.

The chain has TRBV7-6 and TRBJ2-7; 7 nucleotides agree with TRBD1. V dropped 4 bases and J dropped 1; count of bases not matched to a gene: 7. CDR1 is SGHVS, CDR2 FNYEAQ, per germline. The CDR3 consists of 15 residues. The CDR3 region has the DNA TGTGCCAGCAGCTCAGAACCGGGACAGTCCTACGAGCAGTACTTC. Amino acids: CASSSEPGQSYEQYF. Complete variable domain (other parts from reference TRBV7-6 and TRBJ2-7): GAGVSQSPRYKVTKRGQDVALRCDPISGHVSLYWYRQALGQGPEFLTYFNYEAQQDKSGLPNDRFSAERPEGSISTLTIQRTEQRDSAMYRCASSSEPGQSYEQYFGPGTRLTVT.

The V and J genes are TRBV27 and TRBJ2-1, with TRBD2 matching over 10 bases. The CDR3 covers 16 residues. CDR1 is MNHEY, CDR2 SMNVEV, per germline (reference sequence). The V and J ends lost 4 bases and 5 bases, in that order; junction bases with no gene match: 8. The CDR3 is CASSWVSGGANNEQFF. The CDR3 DNA is TGTGCCAGCAGTTGGGTGAGCGGGGGGGCAAACAATGAGCAGTTCTTC.